The 23 T cell receptor beta chains given below trace back to one sample, sequenced in a study of blood T cell repertoires in COVID-19. TCRdb's table, derived via immunoSEQ multiplex PCR, lists solely in-frame clones and lacks some. The profile covers about 260,000 clones, with approximately 86% appearing a single time and about 2.1% taken by the ten largest. The sample was peripheral blood. Receptors originate from a man aged 25-45 years with active or convalescent COVID-19.

The chain is built from TRBV5-6 and TRBJ1-6; the D is unclear. Per germline, CDR1 SGHDT and CDR2 YYEEEE. The CDR3 covers 13 residues. Trimming shortened V by 0 bases and J by 7 bases, and 5 bases separated the two germline ends. CDR3 sequence: CASSLDTNSPLHF. CDR3 bases: TGTGCCAGCAGCTTGGACACGAATTCACCCCTCCACTTT.

The chain uses TRBV19 and TRBJ1-6; the match to TRBD1 covers 7 bases. The V gene's germline CDR1 is LNHDA and CDR2 SQIVND (reference sequence). The junction had 11 bases not matched to a gene; V was cut back by 3 bases and J by 6 bases. This CDR3 region has 17 residues. The CDR3 loop reads CASSIPGRQGGNSPLHF. In nucleotides, the CDR3 is TGTGCCAGTAGTATTCCGGGAAGACAGGGTGGTAATTCACCCCTCCACTTT.

The rearrangement joins TRBV3-1 (or the pseudogene TRBV3-2) to TRBJ2-5; D might be TRBD2 (5 bases). Germline-derived CDR1 and CDR2 are LGHDT and YNNKEL (reference sequence). V was pared by 7 bases and J by 4 bases, with 13 bases between. The CDR3 has 13 residues. In nucleotides, the CDR3 is TGTGCCAGCAAGGCTAGCATGTCAGAGACCCAGTACTTC. Amino acid sequence: CASKASMSETQYF.

This sequence joins TRBV5-6 and TRBJ2-1, with D perhaps matching TRBD2 (7 bases). This CDR3 is 15 amino acids long. Germline V gene data show CDR1 as SGHDT and CDR2 as YYEEEE. Trimming stripped 7 bases from V and 3 bases from J, with 17 bases between. The CDR3: CASGEGGQSYNEQFF. The DNA for the CDR3 is TGTGCCAGCGGTGAGGGGGGGCAAAGCTACAATGAGCAGTTCTTC.

This rearrangement joins TRBV10-1 to TRBJ1-1, with a weak D call TRBD1 (5 bases). Trimming took 5 bases from V and 5 from J, leaving 18 bases between them. Germline CDR1 is WNHNN and CDR2 is SYGVQD (reference sequence). This CDR3 region has 15 residues. CDR3 protein: CASSQDTLGRTEAFF. CDR3 sequence (DNA): TGCGCCAGCAGTCAGGACACTTTAGGTCGGACTGAAGCTTTCTTT.

The chain has TRBV2 and TRBJ1-5, with D possibly matching TRBD1 (5 bases). Germline CDR1 and CDR2: SNHLY and FYNNEI. The ends were cut back, 0 bases at V and 6 bases at J, with 12 bases in the middle. CDR3 length equals 15 residues. In nucleotides, the CDR3 is TGTGCCAGCAGTGAAGCGCGGGGTCAGGGTCAGCCCCAGCATTTT. As protein: CASSEARGQGQPQHF.

The rearrangement links TRBV19 to TRBJ1-4; no reliable D call. Germline V gene sequence: CDR1 LNHDA, CDR2 SQIVND (reference sequence). Trimming shortened V by 4 bases and J by 4 bases, and 4 bases separated the two germline ends. The CDR3 loop spans 12 amino acids. CDR3 protein: CASSNSNEKLFF. CDR3 DNA: TGTGCCAGTAGTAATAGTAATGAAAAACTGTTTTTT.

The chain couples TRBV10-3 to TRBJ2-1, with TRBD1 matching over 10 bases. V lost 1 base and J lost 6; bases outside the gene matches: 9. The CDR3 extends over 17 amino acids. Germline V lookup: CDR1 ENHRY, CDR2 SYGVKD. DNA for the CDR3: TGTGCCATCAGTGAGTACTCGCCGGGACAGGGGACCAATGAGCAGTTCTTC. The encoded protein is CAISEYSPGQGTNEQFF.

CDR3 DNA sequence: TGTGCCAGCAGCGTAGGGACTAGCCTTATCCTGTCCAAAAACATTCAGTACTTC. It is translated as CASSVGTSLILSKNIQYF. This chain uses TRBV9 with TRBJ2-4, with 8 bases matching TRBD2. CDR3 length equals 18 residues. Trimming removed 0 bases from V and 2 bases from J; junction bases left unmatched: 10. Germline V lookup: CDR1 SGDLS, CDR2 YYNGEE.

This chain joins TRBV28 and TRBJ2-1; 12 nucleotides align to TRBD2. Germline V gene sequence: CDR1 MDHEN, CDR2 SYDVKM. CDR3 length: 16 amino acids. The V gene end was trimmed by 7 bases and the J gene end by 6 bases; junction bases not matched to a gene: 10. CDR3: CASTQLAGGQANEQFF. The CDR3 DNA reads as TGTGCCAGCACCCAACTAGCGGGGGGCCAGGCCAATGAGCAGTTCTTC.

Only one count was recorded for this clone. The chain is built from TRBV11-2 and TRBJ2-6; D is unresolved. Trimming shortened V by 5 bases and J by 0 bases, and 8 bases separated the two germline ends. Germline values: CDR1 SGHAT, CDR2 FQNNGV. This CDR3 region has 15 residues. In nucleotides, the CDR3 is TGTGCCAGCAGCCTGGTTAGCTCTGGGGCCAACGTCCTGACTTTC. This encodes CASSLVSSGANVLTF.

The chain links TRBV30 to TRBJ2-1; 8 bases are shared with TRBD1. CDR1 and CDR2 (germline): GTSNPN, SVGIG (reference sequence). The CDR3 is made up of 14 amino acids. Trimming at V came to 6 bases and at J to 3 bases, leaving 7 bases not matched to a gene. The CDR3 loop is CACADRGFYNEQFF. DNA of the CDR3: TGTGCCTGCGCCGACAGGGGTTTCTACAATGAGCAGTTCTTC.

The chain carries TRBV2 and TRBJ2-7; 8 bases match TRBD1. The CDR3 is 16 residues long. V lost 4 bases, J lost 7 bases, and 15 bases stayed unmatched. Per the germline V gene, CDR1 is SNHLY and CDR2 is FYNNEI. CDR3 coding DNA: TGTGCCAGCAGTGGGAGAGGCGGGCAGGGGGCTTATGAGCAGTACTTC. Protein product: CASSGRGGQGAYEQYF.

V and J are TRBV29-1 and TRBJ1-1; TRBD1 agrees at 8 bases. The V gene end was trimmed by 8 bases and the J gene end by 4 bases; junction bases not matched to a gene: 6. Looked up from germline, CDR1 is SQVTM and CDR2 is ANQGSEA. The CDR3 totals 12 residues. The CDR3 loop reads CSFTGGGTEAFF. DNA of the CDR3: TGCAGCTTTACAGGGGGGGGCACTGAAGCTTTCTTT.

The chain uses TRBV30 and TRBJ2-7; 7 nucleotides align to TRBD1. Trimming cost V 2 bases and J 4 bases; bases outside gene matches: 5. Germline V gene lookup returns CDR1 GTSNPN and CDR2 SVGIG (reference sequence). The length of the CDR3 is 13 residues. The CDR3 nucleotides are TGTGCCTGGAGTTACAGGGGCGGGTACGAGCAGTACTTC. Translated: CAWSYRGGYEQYF. Filled out from reference TRBV30 and TRBJ2-7, the complete variable domain reads SQTIHQWPATLVQPVGSPLSLECTVEGTSNPNLYWYRQAAGRGLQLLFYSVGIGQISSEVPQNLSASRPQDRQFILSSKKLLLSDSGFYLCAWSYRGGYEQYFGPGTRLTVT.

This rearrangement joins TRBV15 to TRBJ2-3, with D uncertain. The CDR3 runs 13 residues. CDR1 and CDR2 (germline): LNHNV, YYDKDF (reference sequence). Trimming removed 1 base at V and 4 bases at J, with 6 bases between. CDR3 sequence: CATSRVSADTQYF. CDR3 nucleotide sequence: TGTGCCACCAGCAGAGTCTCCGCAGATACGCAGTATTTT.

CDR3 coding DNA: TGTGCCAGCAGCCAAGACCCGGGACTAACAGATACGCAGTATTTT. Translating it yields CASSQDPGLTDTQYF. The chain recombines TRBV4-2 with TRBJ2-3; 7 bases line up with TRBD2. Trimming cost V 0 bases and J 3 bases; bases outside gene matches: 3. Germline lookup yields CDR1 LGHNA and CDR2 YNFKEQ. The CDR3 is 15 residues long.

The rearrangement links TRBV25-1 to TRBJ2-1; TRBD2 might be the D (5 bases). V was cut by 3 bases and J by 4 bases, with 16 bases left in between. This CDR3 comprises 16 residues. Germline CDR1 reads MGHDK; CDR2 reads SYGVNS. The CDR3 DNA sequence: TGTGCCAGCAGTGAGCGCGGAAGCGGACGGTACAATGAGCAGTTCTTC. Amino acids: CASSERGSGRYNEQFF. Full variable domain (outside the CDR3, taken from reference TRBV25-1 and TRBJ2-1): EADIYQTPRYLVIGTGKKITLECSQTMGHDKMYWYQQDPGMELHLIHYSYGVNSTEKGDLSSESTVSRIRTEHFPLTLESARPSHTSQYLCASSERGSGRYNEQFFGPGTRLTVL.

This sequence joins TRBV4-1 and TRBJ2-3; 10 nucleotides line up with TRBD2. This CDR3 contains 15 residues. Trimming took 3 bases from V and 6 from J; bases not matched to a gene: 6. The germline gives CDR1 MGHRA, CDR2 YSYEKL. CDR3 nucleotide sequence: TGCGCCAGCAGCCACCCGCTAGCGGGGGTGGATACGCAGTATTTT. Amino acids: CASSHPLAGVDTQYF.

This clone turned up a few times. This rearrangement joins TRBV30 to TRBJ2-7; TRBD1 agrees at 7 bases. This CDR3 is built from 12 residues. Germline-derived CDR1 and CDR2 are GTSNPN and SVGIG (reference sequence). V dropped 4 bases and J dropped 3; count of bases not matched to a gene: 3. The CDR3: CAWMNRGYEQYF. The CDR3 bases are TGTGCCTGGATGAACAGGGGCTACGAGCAGTACTTC.

The rearrangement links TRBV7-8 to TRBJ1-6, with D possibly matching TRBD1 (6 bases). The length of the CDR3 is 17 residues. The ends were cut back, 5 bases at V and 4 bases at J, with 18 bases in the middle. Germline loops: CDR1 SGHVS, CDR2 FQNEAQ. Here the CDR3 DNA reads TGTGCCAGCAGCGCGCTAACCGGGACATCTTATAATTCACCCCTCCACTTT. It encodes CASSALTGTSYNSPLHF.

This chain connects TRBV11-2 to TRBJ2-7, with 9 nucleotides matching TRBD1. In germline, CDR1 is SGHAT, CDR2 FQNNGV. The CDR3 loop spans 15 amino acids. Unmatched junction bases numbered 6, after V lost 4 bases and J lost 2 bases. The CDR3 loop reads CASSSGQGPAYEQYF. The CDR3 coding sequence is TGTGCCAGCAGCTCCGGACAGGGGCCGGCCTACGAGCAGTACTTC.

The chain has TRBV9 and TRBJ2-7; 10 bases agree with TRBD2. The V segment lost 4 bases and the J segment 4 bases; nucleotides outside the gene matches: 2. Germline-derived CDR1 and CDR2 are SGDLS and YYNGEE. CDR3 size: 13 residues. This CDR3 is CASSRSGGYEQYF. The CDR3 bases are TGTGCCAGCAGCCGTAGCGGGGGGTACGAGCAGTACTTC.